The 24 T cell receptor beta chains below were found in one sample sequenced in a study of blood T cells in healthy people across ages. The use of a sample-barcoded 5' primer and a J-beta primer mix characterized a second PCR of about 6 to 11 cycles. TCRdb reprocessed the 5' RACE reads via MiXCR and lists one record per CDR3 protein. In the table there are more than 650,000 distinct CDR3 sequences, approximately 24% of which are singletons. A further study also used this sample, focusing on T cells of mothers and their children.

The sample comprised blood. The receptors here all came from a boy between 10 and 17 years old in good health.

The chain is built from TRBV20-1 and TRBJ1-2, with D possibly matching TRBD1 (5 bases). The CDR3 has 13 amino acids. Germline V gene lookup returns CDR1 DFQATT and CDR2 SNEGSKA (reference sequence). Trimming cost V 0 bases and J 12 bases, with 17 bases left between them. CDR3 DNA sequence: TGCAGTGCTAGAGATAATCTGTGGACACAGAACACCTTC. Translated, it gives CSARDNLWTQNTF.

The V and J genes are TRBV7-9 and TRBJ2-1; 10 bases match TRBD1. This CDR3 spans 15 amino acids. V lost 5 bases, J lost 2 bases, and 3 bases stayed unmatched. CDR1 and CDR2 from the germline V gene are SEHNR and FQNEAQ (reference sequence). The CDR3 sequence: CASSAGQGPYNEQFF. For the CDR3, the DNA is TGTGCCAGCAGCGCGGGACAGGGGCCCTACAATGAGCAGTTCTTC.

This chain uses TRBV6-1 with TRBJ1-5, with D unclear. V dropped 3 bases and J dropped 5 bases, with 14 bases sitting between them. Germline-derived CDR1 and CDR2 are MNHNS and SASEGT. CDR3 length: 15 residues. CDR3 bases: TGTGCCAGCAGTGACAGAGGACTATCGGATCAGCCCCAGCATTTT. Amino acids: CASSDRGLSDQPQHF.

The V gene is TRBV27, the J gene TRBJ1-2, with no clear D. The CDR3 spans 13 residues. Germline CDR1 and CDR2: MNHEY and SMNVEV (reference sequence). V shed 0 bases and J shed 7 bases, with 9 bases lying between them. The CDR3 nucleotides read TGTGCCAGCAGTTTATCAGGGTTGGTTGGCTACACCTTC. As protein: CASSLSGLVGYTF.

This clonotype has only a few counts. This chain uses TRBV12-3 or TRBV12-4 with TRBJ1-4; D remains ambiguous. The V end lost 5 bases, the J end lost 5 bases, and 9 bases lay between the germline ends. This CDR3 has 13 residues. The CDR3 loop is CASSPGINEKLFF. DNA for the CDR3: TGTGCCAGCAGTCCGGGGATAAATGAAAAACTGTTTTTT.

This clonotype was detected many times. V usage is TRBV24-1 and J usage is TRBJ2-5; 7 bases are a match to TRBD1. Per germline, CDR1 KGHDR and CDR2 SFDVKD. V was clipped by 7 bases and J by 1 base; unmatched bases: 2. This CDR3 spans 13 amino acids. The DNA of the CDR3 is TGTGCCACCAGGGGGACAGTCCAAGAGACCCAGTACTTC. This encodes CATRGTVQETQYF.

The V gene is TRBV20-1, the J gene TRBJ2-3, with D unclear. The V and J ends lost 0 bases and 7 bases respectively, with 2 bases between them. The germline gives CDR1 DFQATT, CDR2 SNEGSKA (reference sequence). The CDR3 length is 10 residues. The CDR3 protein is CSARDNTQYF. The CDR3 region has the DNA TGCAGTGCTAGAGATAATACGCAGTATTTT.

This clonotype was picked up a small number of times. The rearrangement links TRBV11-2 to TRBJ2-7; 9 bases are shared with TRBD2. CDR3 size: 15 residues. Germline-derived CDR1 and CDR2 are SGHAT and FQNNGV. The junction had 10 bases not matched to a gene; V was cut back by 4 bases and J by 6 bases. CDR3 coding DNA: TGTGCCAGCAGCTCGTTAACCGGGACTAGCTTCGAGCAGTACTTC. This translates into CASSSLTGTSFEQYF. The variable domain in full, completed from reference TRBV11-2 and TRBJ2-7, reads EAGVAQSPRYKIIEKRQSVAFWCNPISGHATLYWYQQILGQGPKLLIQFQNNGVVDDSQLPKDRFSAERLKGVDSTLKIQPAKLEDSAVYLCASSSLTGTSFEQYFGPGTRLTVT.

This clonotype has only a few counts. This chain links TRBV12-3 or TRBV12-4 with TRBJ1-2, with 9 bases identical to TRBD1. The CDR3 consists of 13 residues. The V and J ends lost 7 bases and 8 bases, in that order; junction bases with no gene match: 8. The CDR3 loop is CASTRTGEGGYTF. CDR3 sequence (DNA): TGTGCCAGCACCCGGACAGGGGAGGGAGGCTACACCTTC.

This clonotype has a handful of counts. The chain recombines TRBV19 with TRBJ1-5; D call uncertain. Germline V lookup: CDR1 LNHDA, CDR2 SQIVND (reference sequence). This CDR3 spans 14 amino acids. Trimming stripped 1 base from V and 4 bases from J, with 8 bases between. The CDR3 sequence: CASSIGLLNQPQHF. Written as DNA, the CDR3 is TGTGCCAGTAGTATAGGTTTGCTGAATCAGCCCCAGCATTTT. The variable domain in full, completed from reference TRBV19 and TRBJ1-5, reads DGGITQSPKYLFRKEGQNVTLSCEQNLNHDAMYWYRQDPGQGLRLIYYSQIVNDFQKGDIAEGYSVSREKKESFPLTVTSAQKNPTAFYLCASSIGLLNQPQHFGDGTRLSIL.

V usage is TRBV20-1 and J usage is TRBJ2-5; 10 positions match TRBD1. Germline loops: CDR1 DFQATT, CDR2 SNEGSKA (reference sequence). This CDR3 has 15 residues. Trimming cost V 0 bases and J 3 bases; bases outside gene matches: 4. CDR3 amino acids: CSARELGQGKETQYF. The CDR3 region has the DNA TGCAGTGCTAGAGAGCTGGGACAGGGGAAAGAGACCCAGTACTTC.

The J gene is TRBJ1-1, the V gene TRBV12-3 or TRBV12-4, with D possibly TRBD1 on 5 matching bases. The CDR3 extends over 13 amino acids. V was shortened by 6 bases and J by 4 bases, with 12 bases between the two germline ends. CDR3 DNA sequence: TGTGCCAGCAGAGAGGCAGGGCCCACTGAAGCTTTCTTT. Translated: CASREAGPTEAFF.

The chain couples TRBV27 to TRBJ2-2; TRBD2 agrees at 8 bases. The germline gives CDR1 MNHEY, CDR2 SMNVEV (reference sequence). The CDR3 is 12 residues long. The V gene end was trimmed by 6 bases and the J gene end by 7 bases; junction bases not matched to a gene: 1. The CDR3 sequence is CASRRGVGELFF. Written as DNA, the CDR3 is TGTGCCAGCAGGCGGGGGGTCGGGGAGCTGTTTTTT.

This clonotype was seen at least ten times. The V call is TRBV10-3, the J call TRBJ1-2, with D unclear. Looked up from germline, CDR1 is ENHRY and CDR2 is SYGVKD. The length of the CDR3 is 14 residues. V dropped 0 bases and J dropped 7 bases, with 12 bases sitting between them. CDR3 DNA: TGTGCCATCAGTGAGTCGAGCAGGAATCTTGGCTACACCTTC. It specifies CAISESSRNLGYTF.

This clonotype was found a few times. The chain is built from TRBV20-1 and TRBJ1-2; 9 bases are shared with TRBD1. The CDR3 length is 14 residues. Germline V gene sequence: CDR1 DFQATT, CDR2 SNEGSKA (reference sequence). The V gene end was trimmed by 6 bases and the J gene end by 8 bases; junction bases not matched to a gene: 13. CDR3 bases: TGCAGTGCCGGGGGGGACAGGGAATTCGGGGGCTACACCTTC. Its translation is CSAGGDREFGGYTF.

CDR3 residues: CASSDWTENTEAFF. CDR3 nucleotide sequence: TGTGCCAGCAGTGATTGGACAGAGAACACTGAAGCTTTCTTT. The V and J genes are TRBV25-1 and TRBJ1-1, with a weak D call TRBD1 (6 bases). In germline, CDR1 is MGHDK, CDR2 SYGVNS. The CDR3 contains 14 residues. V was clipped by 3 bases and J by 1 base, with 9 bases between them.

This clonotype has more than one count but fewer than ten. V gene TRBV13 combines with J gene TRBJ2-5; D unclear. CDR1 is PRHDT, CDR2 FYEKMQ, per germline (reference sequence). The CDR3 has 16 residues. Trimming cost V 1 base and J 3 bases, with 15 bases left between them. Here the CDR3 DNA reads TGTGCCAGCAGCTTAGAATACGACCTACGGGAAGAGACCCAGTACTTC. It is translated as CASSLEYDLREETQYF.

This chain joins TRBV6-5 and TRBJ1-2, with 9 bases aligning to TRBD1. Looked up from germline, CDR1 is MNHEY and CDR2 is SVGAGI. V trimming: 5 bases; J trimming: 7 bases; junction bases outside the gene matches: 8. The CDR3 is made up of 14 amino acids. CDR3 region: CASSIRQGDVGYTF. As DNA, the CDR3 is TGTGCCAGCAGTATCAGACAGGGGGATGTTGGCTACACCTTC.

V usage is TRBV19 and J usage is TRBJ1-2, with D hard to call. Per germline, CDR1 LNHDA and CDR2 SQIVND (reference sequence). The CDR3 runs to 12 residues. V lost 3 bases and J lost 7, with 9 bases in between. CDR3 DNA sequence: TGTGCCAGTAGTATGGGCCAGCCTGGCTACACCTTC. Protein sequence: CASSMGQPGYTF. Complete variable domain (other parts from reference TRBV19 and TRBJ1-2): DGGITQSPKYLFRKEGQNVTLSCEQNLNHDAMYWYRQDPGQGLRLIYYSQIVNDFQKGDIAEGYSVSREKKESFPLTVTSAQKNPTAFYLCASSMGQPGYTFGSGTRLTVV.

J is TRBJ2-1 and V is TRBV5-1; maybe TRBD1 (6 bases). Germline values: CDR1 SGHRS, CDR2 YFSETQ. CDR3 length: 15 residues. V was pared by 4 bases and J by 6 bases, with 17 bases between. CDR3 sequence reads: CASSLTTGPGNEQFF. DNA of the CDR3: TGCGCCAGCAGCCTGACGACAGGCCCAGGCAATGAGCAGTTCTTC.

This clonotype has a handful of counts. The rearrangement links TRBV29-1 to TRBJ2-3; possible D gene TRBD2, 7 bases. The CDR3 has 15 residues. The germline gives CDR1 SQVTM, CDR2 ANQGSEA. The ends were cut back, 7 bases at V and 2 bases at J, with 19 bases in the middle. The CDR3 protein is CSAIRGGTATDTQYF. Here the CDR3 DNA reads TGCAGCGCAATAAGGGGGGGGACTGCCACAGATACGCAGTATTTT.

The sample holds a few counts of this clonotype. The chain joins TRBV11-2 to TRBJ1-1, with 7 bases identical to TRBD1. Per the germline V gene, CDR1 is SGHAT and CDR2 is FQNNGV. V lost 1 base and J lost 4; bases outside the gene matches: 6. This CDR3 has 15 amino acids. The CDR3 loop reads CASSLGTGWGTEAFF. The DNA of the CDR3 is TGTGCCAGCAGCTTAGGGACAGGTTGGGGCACTGAAGCTTTCTTT.

In its sample, this clonotype was seen a few times. This sequence joins TRBV5-1 and TRBJ2-5; 9 nucleotides match TRBD1. The CDR3 sequence is 13 residues long. CDR1 is SGHRS, CDR2 YFSETQ, per germline. V was pared by 5 bases and J by 5 bases, with 4 bases of the junction left unmatched. The CDR3 reads CASSYDRGETQYF. The CDR3 region has the DNA TGCGCCAGCAGTTACGACAGGGGGGAGACCCAGTACTTC.

The V and J genes are TRBV20-1 and TRBJ1-4, with D tentatively TRBD1 (6 bases). Trimming took 2 bases from V and 5 from J, leaving 21 bases between them. The CDR3 length is 17 residues. The V gene's germline CDR1 is DFQATT and CDR2 SNEGSKA (reference sequence). CDR3 protein: CSARSVPGHSRNEKLFF. The DNA for the CDR3 is TGCAGTGCTAGATCTGTCCCGGGACATTCGCGGAATGAAAAACTGTTTTTT.